The 11 T cell receptor beta chains given below trace back to one sample, sequenced in a study of T cell changes during pregnancy in multiple sclerosis. Assay used: immunoSEQ multiplex PCR; TCRdb lists only in-frame clones, some missing. The sample shows 35,000 to 45,000 clones, 91% of them seen only once. Sequencing used CD4+ T cells from peripheral blood mononuclear cells, obtained before pregnancy. The receptor set was obtained from a female donor with multiple sclerosis, enrolled in a pregnancy study.

This chain links TRBV18 with TRBJ1-1, with D maybe TRBD1 (5 bases). CDR1 and CDR2 from the germline V gene are KGHSH and LQKENI. The CDR3 length is 14 residues. V was shortened by 6 bases and J by 0 bases, with 11 bases between the two germline ends. For the CDR3, the DNA is TGTGCCAGCTCCCCGGACACAATGAACACTGAAGCTTTCTTT. Its translation is CASSPDTMNTEAFF.

The chain carries TRBV2 and TRBJ1-2, with D perhaps matching TRBD1 (5 bases). Germline V gene data show CDR1 as SNHLY and CDR2 as FYNNEI. The V and J ends lost 4 bases and 5 bases respectively, with 17 bases between them. The CDR3 length is 15 residues. This CDR3 is CASSARRDLMYGYTF. The DNA for the CDR3 is TGTGCCAGCAGTGCGAGGAGGGACCTAATGTATGGCTACACCTTC.

This chain joins TRBV11-1 and TRBJ2-2; 10 bases line up with TRBD1. Germline CDR1 reads SGHAT; CDR2 reads FQDESV (reference sequence). The CDR3 has 15 amino acids. With V trimmed by 3 bases and J by 4 bases, 2 bases remained unmatched. The CDR3 spells CASSLDRGGTGELFF. In DNA form, the CDR3 reads TGTGCCAGCAGCTTGGACAGGGGGGGCACCGGGGAGCTGTTTTTT. The variable domain in full, completed from reference TRBV11-1 and TRBJ2-2, reads EAEVAQSPRYKITEKSQAVAFWCDPISGHATLYWYRQILGQGPELLVQFQDESVVDDSQLPKDRFSAERLKGVDSTLKIQPAELGDSAMYLCASSLDRGGTGELFFGEGSRLTVL.

The gene calls are TRBV5-8 and TRBJ1-1, with D maybe TRBD1 (6 bases). V dropped 2 bases and J dropped 1 base, with 9 bases sitting between them. Germline V gene data show CDR1 as SGHTS and CDR2 as YDEGEE. CDR3 length equals 14 residues. The CDR3 DNA is TGTGCCAGCAGCTTCAGGGGTACGAACACTGAAGCTTTCTTT. Amino acids: CASSFRGTNTEAFF.

The chain carries TRBV5-4 and TRBJ2-1; no firm D call. Per the germline V gene, CDR1 is SGHNT and CDR2 is YYREEE (reference sequence). Trimming pared 0 bases from V and 1 base from J, leaving 11 bases between. CDR3 length: 16 amino acids. The CDR3 sequence: CASSLGRRPSYNEQFF. The CDR3 DNA is TGTGCCAGCAGCTTGGGACGGCGGCCTTCCTACAATGAGCAGTTCTTC.

V is TRBV5-1 and J is TRBJ2-5, with D perhaps TRBD1 (5 bases). In germline, CDR1 is SGHRS, CDR2 YFSETQ. V shed 6 bases and J shed 1 base, with 13 bases lying between them. This CDR3 contains 14 residues. CDR3 region: CASKLGASQETQYF. The DNA of the CDR3 is TGCGCCAGCAAGTTAGGGGCCTCCCAAGAGACCCAGTACTTC.

The chain joins TRBV5-1 to TRBJ1-1, with 8 nucleotides matching TRBD1. Trimming removed 4 bases from V and 4 bases from J; junction bases left unmatched: 6. The CDR3 length is 14 residues. CDR1 is SGHRS and CDR2 is YFSETQ in the germline V gene. CDR3 sequence: CASSRSTGATEAFF. The CDR3 DNA follows: TGCGCCAGCAGCCGATCGACAGGGGCCACTGAAGCTTTCTTT.

This clone was seen just once. This chain connects TRBV9 to TRBJ2-2; 7 bases are a match to TRBD1. CDR3 length: 16 residues. J gave up 1 base and V 3 bases, and 6 bases lay outside the gene matches. Germline V gene lookup returns CDR1 SGDLS and CDR2 YYNGEE. The CDR3 loop is CASSARAGGNTGELFF. The CDR3 bases are TGTGCCAGCAGCGCGCGGGCAGGGGGGAACACCGGGGAGCTGTTTTTT.

V and J are TRBV7-8 and TRBJ1-2; 8 nucleotides agree with TRBD1. The CDR3 spans 15 residues. The germline CDR1 and CDR2 sequences are SGHVS and FQNEAQ. Trimming removed 5 bases from V and 4 bases from J; junction bases left unmatched: 9. CDR3 amino acids: CASSPLTGDIYGYTF. The CDR3 region has the DNA TGTGCCAGCAGCCCTTTGACAGGGGATATCTATGGCTACACCTTC.

This clone was seen only a few times. As DNA, the CDR3 is TGTGCCAGCAGTGAATCTGGACAGGCCTACAATGAGCAGTTCTTC. The encoded protein is CASSESGQAYNEQFF. The chain joins TRBV25-1 to TRBJ2-1; the match to TRBD1 covers 7 bases. The CDR3 covers 15 residues. Germline CDR1 is MGHDK and CDR2 is SYGVNS. After removal of 1 base from V and 2 bases from J, the junction contained 2 bases not matched to a gene. Full variable domain (rest looked up from reference TRBV25-1 and TRBJ2-1): EADIYQTPRYLVIGTGKKITLECSQTMGHDKMYWYQQDPGMELHLIHYSYGVNSTEKGDLSSESTVSRIRTEHFPLTLESARPSHTSQYLCASSESGQAYNEQFFGPGTRLTVL.

Worth noting for this clone: The final CDR3 position lacks the conserved phenylalanine or tryptophan, pointing to a likely read error. No DNA is shown, since the ends of the CDR3 on it are uncertain; the CDR3 is the one TCRdb lists. This chain connects TRBV29-1 to TRBJ1-2; TRBD1, the table's D call, lacks a check against the DNA. Germline V gene sequence: CDR1 SQVTM, CDR2 ANQGSEA. A total of 13 residues make up the CDR3, ends included. CDR3 residues: CSVFDRDRSSRTS.